This TCR beta chain was sequenced during a study of T cell responses to AZD1222 COVID-19 vaccine. Germline CDR1 and CDR2: SGDLS and YYNGEE. The length of the CDR3 is 15 residues. Losses at the gene ends were 2 bases for V and 4 bases for J; bases not matched to a gene: 7. TCRdb's table, derived via immunoSEQ multiplex PCR, lists solely in-frame clones and lacks some. This sample yields 57,000 or so clones, of which around 83% are seen a single time; around 20% belongs to the top ten. The origin of this receptor is an adult in good health. This chain uses TRBV9 with TRBJ2-5; TRBD2 aligns across 8 bases. The sample in question was peripheral blood, obtained on day 0 of MenACWY control vaccination. In nucleotides, the CDR3 is TGTGCCAGCAGCGTTCTGAGCGGGAGTGGAGAGACCCAGTACTTC. As protein: CASSVLSGSGETQYF.